A single sample gave rise to the 32 T cell receptor beta chains below, sequenced in a study of breast tumors, draining lymph nodes, adjacent tissues. Breast cancer patients provided tissue from their axillary draining lymph nodes. From the multiplex PCR reads, TCRdb called clonotypes with MiXCR, one entry per CDR3 protein. The data contain some 130,000 distinct CDR3 sequences, 21% of them singletons. The sequencing sample was made of axillary lymph node tissue. These receptors were obtained from a female donor with breast cancer. Some clones in this sample may be carry-over from other donors' samples.

This clonotype has at least ten counts. The rearrangement joins TRBV5-1 to TRBJ1-2; TRBD1 might be the D (5 bases). The CDR3 runs to 13 residues. V was pared by 4 bases and J by 2 bases, with 9 bases between. From germline, CDR1 is SGHRS and CDR2 YFSETQ. In DNA, the CDR3 is TGCGCCAGCAGCGCCGCAGGGAACTATGGCTACACCTTC. This gives the protein CASSAAGNYGYTF. The full variable domain, its missing parts supplied by reference TRBV5-1 and TRBJ1-2, is KAGVTQTPRYLIKTRGQQVTLSCSPISGHRSVSWYQQTPGQGLQFLFEYFSETQRNKGNFPGRFSGRQFSNSRSEMNVSTLELGDSALYLCASSAAGNYGYTFGSGTRLTVV.

In regard to this clonotype: A much larger clonotype is one base distant, so this may be a read error. CDR3 loop: CASSLIGYNGQFF. CDR3 nucleotide sequence: TGTGCCAGCAGTTTGATCGGTTACAATGGGCAGTTCTTC. The V and J genes are TRBV27 and TRBJ2-1; D is unclear. Germline V CDR1 and CDR2: MNHEY, SMNVEV (reference sequence). The CDR3 has 13 amino acids.

This clonotype was observed many times. This sequence joins TRBV19 and TRBJ2-1, with D perhaps matching TRBD2 (7 bases). Trimming cost V 4 bases and J 6 bases, with 19 bases left between them. This CDR3 contains 16 residues. Germline CDR1 reads LNHDA; CDR2 reads SQIVND (reference sequence). CDR3 amino acids: CASSTNRLGGGNEQFF. CDR3 DNA: TGTGCCAGTAGTACCAATCGACTAGGGGGGGGCAATGAGCAGTTCTTC.

J is TRBJ2-6 and V is TRBV5-4; D call uncertain. The germline V gene has CDR1 SGHNT and CDR2 YYREEE (reference sequence). Deletions cut 3 bases from V and 6 bases from J, with 4 bases between. This CDR3 region has 12 residues. DNA of the CDR3: TGTGCCAGCAGCTCGCCGGCCAACGTCCTGACTTTC. Encoded protein: CASSSPANVLTF. The variable domain in full, with the rest retrieved from reference TRBV5-4 and TRBJ2-6, is ETGVTQSPTHLIKTRGQQVTLRCSSQSGHNTVSWYQQALGQGPQFIFQYYREEENGRGNFPPRFSGLQFPNYSSELNVNALELDDSALYLCASSSPANVLTFGAGSRLTVL.

This sequence joins TRBV5-1 and TRBJ2-5; 10 positions match TRBD1. J gave up 5 bases and V 4 bases, and 8 bases lay outside the gene matches. Germline V gene data show CDR1 as SGHRS and CDR2 as YFSETQ. The CDR3 loop spans 15 amino acids. CDR3 bases: TGCGCCAGCAGCCCCCGGACAGGGGGAGGGGAGACCCAGTACTTC. Translation: CASSPRTGGGETQYF.

The count of this clonotype is one. The V call is TRBV7-9, the J call TRBJ1-1; 11 bases fit TRBD1. Per germline, CDR1 SEHNR and CDR2 FQNEAQ (reference sequence). V lost 6 bases, J lost 6 bases, and 6 bases stayed unmatched. This CDR3 region has 14 residues. In DNA, the CDR3 is TGTGCCAGCAGGAGGGGACAGGGGGGACCTGAAGCTTTCTTT. Protein: CASRRGQGGPEAFF.

This clonotype was counted ten times or more. V usage is TRBV10-3 and J usage is TRBJ2-3; D perhaps matches TRBD1 (5 bases). The V end was cut by 1 base, the J end by 2 bases, with 10 bases between. CDR1 and CDR2 from the germline V gene are ENHRY and SYGVKD. The CDR3 sequence is 15 residues long. The CDR3 here is CAISEYKGNTDTQYF. The CDR3 bases are TGTGCCATCAGTGAGTACAAGGGGAACACAGATACGCAGTATTTT.

This clonotype was observed at least ten times. CDR3 coding DNA: TGCAGTGTACAGACGGTAAGCTCCTACGAGCAGTACTTC. It codes for CSVQTVSSYEQYF. The chain is built from TRBV20-1 and TRBJ2-7; D not certain. The length of the CDR3 is 13 residues. Germline assignment: CDR1 DFQATT and CDR2 SNEGSKA (reference sequence). Trimming took off 7 bases at V and 0 bases at J, with 13 bases between the two ends.

This clonotype came up many times. V gene TRBV20-1 combines with J gene TRBJ1-5; a possible D gene is TRBD1 (6 bases). This CDR3 has 15 amino acids. Germline V gene sequence: CDR1 DFQATT, CDR2 SNEGSKA (reference sequence). The germline V and J ends were trimmed by 1 base and 2 bases, with 12 bases remaining between them. The CDR3 here is CSARVGGAGNQPQHF. Here the CDR3 DNA reads TGCAGTGCTAGAGTCGGGGGGGCCGGCAATCAGCCCCAGCATTTT.

The rearrangement uses TRBV20-1 and TRBJ2-1; the D gene could be TRBD1 or TRBD2 (5 bases each). Germline CDR1 reads DFQATT; CDR2 reads SNEGSKA (reference sequence). The CDR3 covers 16 residues. The germline V and J ends were trimmed by 1 base and 4 bases, with 17 bases remaining between them. The CDR3 region is CSARALPGGSYNEQFF. CDR3 in DNA: TGCAGTGCTAGAGCCCTACCTGGGGGTAGTTACAATGAGCAGTTCTTC.

Of note for this clonotype: Given a much more abundant clone one base away, this may be a read error. The CDR3 DNA is TGCGCCAGCAGTGTTCGAGCCGATGAGCGGTTCTTC. Translated: CASSVRADERFF. V and J are TRBV10-1 and TRBJ2-1; no clear D gene. CDR3 size: 12 residues. Germline CDR1 reads WNHNN; CDR2 reads SYGVQD (reference sequence).

The rearrangement links TRBV9 to TRBJ2-7; TRBD2 aligns across 11 bases. V shed 0 bases, J shed 2 bases, and the junction held 7 bases outside the gene matches. The CDR3 consists of 17 residues. Looked up from germline, CDR1 is SGDLS and CDR2 is YYNGEE. The CDR3 DNA follows: TGTGCCAGCAGCGTAGCTACTAGCGGGAGAAAGCCCTACGAGCAGTACTTC. Encoded protein: CASSVATSGRKPYEQYF.

In its sample, this clonotype was seen many times. The chain uses TRBV20-1 and TRBJ2-1, with 9 bases lining up with TRBD2. Germline V CDR1 and CDR2: DFQATT, SNEGSKA (reference sequence). The CDR3 covers 15 residues. Trimming removed 0 bases from V and 9 bases from J; junction bases left unmatched: 9. The CDR3 is CSARDSTSGGSEQFF. The CDR3, as DNA: TGCAGTGCTAGAGATTCGACTAGCGGAGGTAGTGAGCAGTTCTTC.

V and J are TRBV18 and TRBJ1-4; 7 nucleotides align to TRBD1. The CDR3 is made up of 15 amino acids. J was trimmed by 2 bases and V by 4 bases; bases with no gene match: 4. The germline V gene encodes CDR1 KGHSH and CDR2 LQKENI. The CDR3 DNA reads TGTGCCAGCTCACGACAGGGTCGGACTAATGAAAAACTGTTTTTT. The encoded protein is CASSRQGRTNEKLFF.

In this sample, this clonotype turned up many times. V gene TRBV29-1 combines with J gene TRBJ2-7, with 7 bases lining up with TRBD1. In germline, CDR1 is SQVTM, CDR2 ANQGSEA. V was pared by 4 bases and J by 0 bases, with 9 bases of the junction left unmatched. CDR3 length: 15 amino acids. The CDR3 coding sequence is TGCAGCGTTGGCTATGACAGGGTCAGCTCCTACGAGCAGTACTTC. Translated: CSVGYDRVSSYEQYF.

As for this clonotype: A read error may explain this, as a much larger clone is one base away. Given the absence of the conserved phenylalanine or tryptophan at the CDR3 end, a read error is likely. V is TRBV20-1 and J is TRBJ2-1; 8 bases are shared with TRBD2. Trimming took 6 bases from V and 8 from J; bases not matched to a gene: 9. Per the germline V gene, CDR1 is DFQATT and CDR2 is SNEGSKA (reference sequence). The length of the CDR3 is 13 residues. In DNA form, the CDR3 reads TGCAGTGCCGACACCGGGACTAGTTATGAGCAGTTCTCC. Protein sequence: CSADTGTSYEQFS.

The J gene is TRBJ1-5, the V gene TRBV6-4; D is possibly TRBD1 (5 bases). Trimming took off 2 bases at V and 2 bases at J, with 19 bases between the two ends. Looked up from germline, CDR1 is MRHNA and CDR2 is SNTAGT. This CDR3 spans 18 amino acids. The CDR3 loop is CASSDSGQGSTGNQPQHF. The CDR3 DNA sequence: TGTGCCAGCAGTGACAGTGGGCAGGGTTCAACGGGCAATCAGCCCCAGCATTTT.

This clonotype appeared a single time. Possible read error: a much larger clone is one base away. The rearrangement links TRBV2 to TRBJ2-2, with D unresolved. The CDR3 is 13 amino acids. The germline V gene encodes CDR1 SNHLY and CDR2 FYNNEI. The CDR3 is CDSSAVNTGELFF. In DNA form, the CDR3 reads TGTGACAGCAGTGCAGTGAACACCGGGGAGCTGTTTTTT.

About this clonotype: Being one base from a much bigger clone, this may be a read error. This chain uses TRBV12-3 or TRBV12-4 with TRBJ2-3; TRBD2 is a possible D gene (5 bases). The CDR3 is 15 amino acids. Trimming took off 6 bases at V and 6 bases at J, with 19 bases between the two ends. CDR3 bases: TGTGCCAGCAGAGGTCCCAGAGGGCCCGCGGATACGCAGTATTTT. Translated, it gives CASRGPRGPADTQYF.

There are many counts of this clonotype. This chain connects TRBV20-1 to TRBJ2-1, with 13 positions matching TRBD2. Losses at the gene ends were 4 bases for V and 7 bases for J; bases not matched to a gene: 10. Germline CDR1 and CDR2: DFQATT and SNEGSKA (reference sequence). The CDR3 runs 16 residues. CDR3 nucleotides: TGCAGTGCTACTAAGACTAGCGGGAGGAGTAGAAATGAGCAGTTCTTC. Residues: CSATKTSGRSRNEQFF.

This clonotype was found many times. V usage is TRBV19 and J usage is TRBJ2-7; weak D call: TRBD1 (6 bases). CDR3 length equals 13 residues. Deletions cut 5 bases from V and 5 bases from J, with 13 bases between. In germline, CDR1 is LNHDA, CDR2 SQIVND (reference sequence). CDR3 residues: CASSSSSGDEQYF. The CDR3 nucleotides read TGTGCCAGTAGTTCCTCATCAGGGGACGAGCAGTACTTC.

Many counts were recorded for this clonotype. This chain links TRBV30 with TRBJ2-5, with 8 bases lining up with TRBD2. Germline CDR1 GTSNPN, CDR2 SVGIG (reference sequence). There are 14 residues in the CDR3. V shed 6 bases and J 2 bases; nucleotides not matched to a gene: 8. CDR3 region: CACRTSGGQETQYF. CDR3 nucleotide sequence: TGTGCCTGTAGAACAAGCGGGGGACAAGAGACCCAGTACTTC.

The gene calls are TRBV27 and TRBJ2-3; 13 bases agree with TRBD2. CDR3 length: 14 residues. Germline CDR1 and CDR2: MNHEY and SMNVEV (reference sequence). Trimming at V came to 6 bases and at J to 4 bases, leaving 1 base not matched to a gene. CDR3 protein: CASRGLAGADTQYF. The CDR3 region has the DNA TGTGCCAGCAGAGGACTAGCGGGAGCAGATACGCAGTATTTT.

This clonotype occurred many times. This chain joins TRBV29-1 and TRBJ1-2, with 11 bases that match TRBD1. Germline CDR1 is SQVTM and CDR2 is ANQGSEA. Trimming cost V 4 bases and J 0 bases; bases outside gene matches: 10. This CDR3 has 17 residues. The CDR3 DNA reads as TGCAGCGTTGGGTTGGGGACAGGGGGAACAGCTAACTATGGCTACACCTTC. Its protein product is CSVGLGTGGTANYGYTF.

As to this clonotype: A much larger clone sits a single nucleotide away, making a read error possible. The J gene is TRBJ2-2, the V gene TRBV5-1; perhaps D is TRBD1 or TRBD2 (5 bases each). The V gene's germline CDR1 is SGHRS and CDR2 YFSETQ. CDR3 length equals 15 residues. Trimming left V 0 bases short and J 8 bases short, with 14 bases between. The chain's CDR3 is CASSLEGMGRGELFF. The CDR3 DNA reads TGCGCCAGCAGCTTGGAGGGGATGGGACGTGGGGAGCTGTTTTTT.

The table lists this clonotype with many counts. V is TRBV20-1 and J is TRBJ2-7, with 8 bases that match TRBD2. From germline, CDR1 is DFQATT and CDR2 SNEGSKA (reference sequence). J lost 1 base, V lost 0 bases, and 14 bases had no gene match. The CDR3 covers 18 residues. The CDR3, as DNA: TGCAGTGCTAGAGATCTCTTCTCCCAGCGGGGGACTTCCTACGAGCAGTACTTC. It is translated as CSARDLFSQRGTSYEQYF.

To note about this clonotype: It may be a read error: a sequence one base away is much more abundant. This chain connects TRBV5-4 to TRBJ2-7; D perhaps matches TRBD1 (6 bases). The CDR3 has 14 residues. With 3 bases removed from V and 2 bases from J, the gap between germline ends came to 12 bases. The germline V gene has CDR1 SGHNT and CDR2 YYREEE (reference sequence). The CDR3 sequence is CASSSTGSTYEQYF. CDR3 in DNA: TGTGCCAGCAGCTCGACAGGCAGCACCTACGAGCAGTACTTC.

This clonotype appeared many times. The genes are TRBV20-1 and TRBJ2-5; D tentatively reads TRBD1 or TRBD2 (5 bases each). The CDR3 totals 17 residues. Germline V gene data show CDR1 as DFQATT and CDR2 as SNEGSKA (reference sequence). Trimming pared 6 bases from V and 0 bases from J, leaving 23 bases between. CDR3 region: CSARLQTGTVYQETQYF. The DNA for the CDR3 is TGCAGTGCCAGACTGCAGACCGGGACCGTGTACCAAGAGACCCAGTACTTC.

Only a few counts were recorded for this clonotype. A much larger clone is a single base away; this may be a read error. The conserved phenylalanine or tryptophan is not found at the CDR3 terminus, so this likely reflects a read error. The rearrangement links TRBV5-1 to TRBJ2-6; D might be TRBD2 (6 bases). Per the germline V gene, CDR1 is SGHRS and CDR2 is YFSETQ. The germline V and J ends were trimmed by 7 bases and 0 bases, with 17 bases remaining between them. The CDR3 loop spans 17 amino acids. Here the CDR3 DNA reads TGCGCCAGCGCCTCTGCGGGGACCCTCTCTGGGGCCAACGTCCTGACTTCC. It is translated as CASASAGTLSGANVLTS.

This clonotype was found many times. V and J are TRBV3-1 and TRBJ1-3; D unresolved. The CDR3 spans 13 residues. Germline CDR1 and CDR2: LGHDT and YNNKEL (reference sequence). Trimming stripped 4 bases from V and 4 bases from J, with 8 bases between. CDR3 residues: CASSPASGNTIYF. The CDR3, as DNA: TGTGCCAGCAGCCCCGCCAGCGGAAACACCATATATTTT.

This clonotype turned up a few times. This chain joins TRBV20-1 and TRBJ1-1; D unclear. Germline V lookup: CDR1 DFQATT, CDR2 SNEGSKA (reference sequence). CDR3 length equals 13 residues. V dropped 7 bases and J dropped 1 base, with 13 bases sitting between them. The CDR3 coding sequence is TGCAGTGTTGCTCCGGAGCCGAACACTGAAGCTTTCTTT. Its protein is CSVAPEPNTEAFF.

Ten or more counts support this clonotype. The chain employs TRBV7-3 and TRBJ2-3, with D tentatively TRBD2 (6 bases). Germline CDR1 is SGHTA and CDR2 is FQGTGA. The CDR3 runs to 15 residues. Trimming shortened V by 2 bases and J by 0 bases, and 9 bases separated the two germline ends. The CDR3 DNA sequence: TGTGCCAGCAGCTTACTAGCGATAAGCACAGATACGCAGTATTTT. The encoded protein is CASSLLAISTDTQYF.